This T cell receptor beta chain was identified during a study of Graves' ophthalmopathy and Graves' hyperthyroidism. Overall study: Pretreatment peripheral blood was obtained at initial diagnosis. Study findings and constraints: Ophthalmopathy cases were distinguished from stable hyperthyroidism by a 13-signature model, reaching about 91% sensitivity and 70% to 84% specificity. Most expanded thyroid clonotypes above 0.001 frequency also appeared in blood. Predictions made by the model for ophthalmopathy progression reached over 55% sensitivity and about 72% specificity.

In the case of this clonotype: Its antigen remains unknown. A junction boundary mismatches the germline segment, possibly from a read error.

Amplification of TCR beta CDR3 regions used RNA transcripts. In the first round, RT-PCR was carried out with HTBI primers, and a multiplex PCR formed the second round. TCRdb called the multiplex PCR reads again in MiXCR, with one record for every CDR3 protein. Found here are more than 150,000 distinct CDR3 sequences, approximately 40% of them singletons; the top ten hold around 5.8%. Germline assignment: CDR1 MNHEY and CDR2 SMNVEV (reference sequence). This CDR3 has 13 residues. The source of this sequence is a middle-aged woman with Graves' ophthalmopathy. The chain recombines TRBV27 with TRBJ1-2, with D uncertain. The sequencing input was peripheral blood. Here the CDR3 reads CATSVGPNYGYTF. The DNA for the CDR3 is TGTGCCACCAGTGTAGGGCCTAACTATGGCTACACCTTC.